A single sample gave rise to the 32 T cell receptor beta chains below, sequenced in a study of response to subunit inactivated influenza vaccine. TCRdb analysed the RT-PCR reads with MiXCR anew, one entry per CDR3 protein. Of roughly 570,000 distinct CDR3 sequences in the sample, less than 15% were seen once. Sample: PBMCs from blood, taken about 12 days after vaccination. Every receptor here comes from a man aged 50 to 60 who received an inactivated influenza vaccine.

The table lists this clonotype with a few counts. The J gene is TRBJ1-1, the V gene TRBV28, with a weak D call TRBD1 (5 bases). CDR1 MDHEN and CDR2 SYDVKM come from the germline V gene. The V end lost 5 bases, the J end lost 6 bases, and 16 bases lay between the germline ends. The CDR3 spans 14 residues. The CDR3 sequence is CASSPPHRGAEAFF. For the CDR3, the DNA is TGTGCCAGCAGTCCGCCGCACCGGGGGGCTGAAGCTTTCTTT. The full variable domain, its missing parts supplied by reference TRBV28 and TRBJ1-1, is DVKVTQSSRYLVKRTGEKVFLECVQDMDHENMFWYRQDPGLGLRLIYFSYDVKMKEKGDIPEGYSVSREKKERFSLILESASTNQTSMYLCASSPPHRGAEAFFGQGTRLTVV.

There are many counts of this clonotype. The J gene is TRBJ2-7, the V gene TRBV4-3; D may correspond to TRBD1 or TRBD2 (5 bases each). Trimming took 1 base from V and 5 from J, leaving 9 bases between them. CDR1 LGHNA and CDR2 YSLEER come from the germline V gene. The CDR3 covers 13 residues. The CDR3 loop is CASSQVGTHEQYF. The CDR3 DNA is TGCGCCAGCAGCCAAGTAGGGACCCACGAGCAGTACTTC.

The chain joins TRBV11-2 to TRBJ2-4; D is possibly TRBD2 (7 bases). V lost 5 bases and J lost 0, with 20 bases in between. The CDR3 is made up of 18 amino acids. Germline V gives CDR1 SGHAT, CDR2 FQNNGV. The CDR3: CASSPGGSLTLAKNIQYF. The CDR3 nucleotides are TGTGCCAGCAGCCCGGGGGGCAGCTTAACACTAGCCAAAAACATTCAGTACTTC.

V usage is TRBV4-3 and J usage is TRBJ2-3; D unresolved. Trimming stripped 4 bases from V and 5 bases from J, with 13 bases between. The CDR3 is 14 amino acids. Germline V gene lookup returns CDR1 LGHNA and CDR2 YSLEER. This chain's CDR3 is CASSPRPTRDTQYF. CDR3 DNA sequence: TGCGCCAGCAGCCCCCGCCCGACGCGAGATACGCAGTATTTT.

This clonotype was found a few times. V and J are TRBV7-2 and TRBJ2-7; 9 bases line up with TRBD2. The CDR3 loop spans 15 amino acids. The germline gives CDR1 SGHTA, CDR2 FQGNSA. V lost 4 bases to trimming and J lost 2 bases; unmatched junction nucleotides: 6. The CDR3 sequence is CASSSLSGRTYEQYF. CDR3 bases: TGTGCCAGCAGCTCCCTGAGCGGGAGGACCTACGAGCAGTACTTC.

This clonotype was recorded at least ten times. V is TRBV10-3 and J is TRBJ2-1; TRBD2 matches 11 bases. The junction had 1 base not matched to a gene; V was cut back by 0 bases and J by 3 bases. Germline V gene lookup returns CDR1 ENHRY and CDR2 SYGVKD. The CDR3 contains 16 residues. The CDR3 bases are TGTGCCATCAGTGAGTCGGGACTAGCGGACTACAATGAGCAGTTCTTC. Translation: CAISESGLADYNEQFF.

The V call is TRBV20-1, the J call TRBJ1-2; no definite D call. There are 13 residues in the CDR3. V lost 5 bases to trimming and J lost 0 bases, with 10 bases between them. Germline V gives CDR1 DFQATT, CDR2 SNEGSKA (reference sequence). DNA for the CDR3: TGCAGTGCTCCTTACACCGCTAACTATGGCTACACCTTC. Protein: CSAPYTANYGYTF.

The chain links TRBV7-8 to TRBJ1-2, with 7 bases identical to TRBD1. V trimming: 5 bases; J trimming: 4 bases; junction bases outside the gene matches: 7. The CDR3 totals 14 residues. Germline V CDR1 and CDR2: SGHVS, FQNEAQ. CDR3 sequence (DNA): TGTGCCAGCAGCGTAAGGGGGCTCGGCTATGGCTACACCTTC. Encoded protein: CASSVRGLGYGYTF.

The sample holds many counts of this clonotype. V gene TRBV7-3 combines with J gene TRBJ2-3; the D gene is possibly TRBD2 (5 bases). This CDR3 region has 17 residues. Per germline, CDR1 SGHTA and CDR2 FQGTGA. The V and J ends lost 2 bases and 0 bases respectively, with 15 bases between them. For the CDR3, the DNA is TGTGCCAGCAGCTTAGGTGTGGGAGCCTCAAGCACAGATACGCAGTATTTT. This encodes CASSLGVGASSTDTQYF.

This rearrangement joins TRBV20-1 to TRBJ2-3; 14 nucleotides agree with TRBD2. CDR1 and CDR2 from the germline V gene are DFQATT and SNEGSKA (reference sequence). After removal of 3 bases from V and 1 base from J, the junction contained 9 bases not matched to a gene. The CDR3 consists of 18 residues. The CDR3 DNA sequence: TGCAGTGCTAGTTCCGGACTAGCGGGAGGAGCGGGCACAGATACGCAGTATTTT. As protein: CSASSGLAGGAGTDTQYF.

This chain links TRBV18 with TRBJ2-7; D not certain. CDR1 and CDR2 from the germline V gene are KGHSH and LQKENI. CDR3 length: 13 residues. V lost 5 bases to trimming and J lost 3 bases, with 11 bases between them. The CDR3 DNA reads as TGTGCCAGCTCAGAAGCACAGTTCTACGAGCAGTACTTC. Its protein is CASSEAQFYEQYF.

This clonotype was counted a few times. The genes are TRBV12-3 or TRBV12-4 and TRBJ2-3; 8 nucleotides agree with TRBD1. The CDR3 consists of 15 residues. With V trimmed by 5 bases and J by 4 bases, 8 bases remained unmatched. As DNA, the CDR3 is TGTGCCAGCAGTAAGTCTGGGACAGGCGCAGATACGCAGTATTTT. Its translation: CASSKSGTGADTQYF.

This rearrangement joins TRBV2 to TRBJ2-3; 8 bases match TRBD2. V shed 6 bases and J 0 bases; nucleotides not matched to a gene: 5. Germline V gene lookup returns CDR1 SNHLY and CDR2 FYNNEI. This CDR3 region has 15 residues. The CDR3 loop is CASSGGTRSTDTQYF. For the CDR3, the DNA is TGTGCCAGCAGCGGAGGGACTAGGAGCACAGATACGCAGTATTTT. Drawing the rest from reference TRBV2 and TRBJ2-3, the complete variable domain is EPEVTQTPSHQVTQMGQEVILRCVPISNHLYFYWYRQILGQKVEFLVSFYNNEISEKSEIFDDQFSVERPDGSNFTLKIRSTKLEDSAMYFCASSGGTRSTDTQYFGPGTRLTVL.

This clonotype was seen at least ten times. V is TRBV4-3 and J is TRBJ2-1; 11 positions match TRBD2. Unmatched junction bases numbered 6, after V lost 4 bases and J lost 4 bases. CDR1 and CDR2 from the germline V gene are LGHNA and YSLEER. CDR3 length: 16 amino acids. The chain's CDR3 is CASSRGTSGDYNEQFF. Written as DNA, the CDR3 is TGCGCCAGCAGCCGCGGGACTAGCGGAGATTACAATGAGCAGTTCTTC.

In this sample, this clonotype turned up many times. The J gene is TRBJ2-7, the V gene TRBV9, with 8 bases aligning to TRBD2. The CDR3 contains 14 residues. Trimming took 2 bases from V and 1 from J; bases not matched to a gene: 2. The germline V gene has CDR1 SGDLS and CDR2 YYNGEE. The CDR3 sequence is CASSVTGGSYEQYF. Written as DNA, the CDR3 is TGTGCCAGCAGCGTGACGGGGGGGTCCTACGAGCAGTACTTC. Full variable domain (rest looked up from reference TRBV9 and TRBJ2-7): DSGVTQTPKHLITATGQRVTLRCSPRSGDLSVYWYQQSLDQGLQFLIQYYNGEERAKGNILERFSAQQFPDLHSELNLSSLELGDSALYFCASSVTGGSYEQYFGPGTRLTVT.

J is TRBJ2-2 and V is TRBV29-1, with D tentatively TRBD2 (5 bases). This CDR3 is built from 16 residues. Trimming took 7 bases from V and 1 from J, leaving 19 bases between them. Germline V lookup: CDR1 SQVTM, CDR2 ANQGSEA. Here the CDR3 DNA reads TGCAGCGCCCGTACCCTAGCTTCCTTGAACACCGGGGAGCTGTTTTTT. Translated: CSARTLASLNTGELFF.

The chain is built from TRBV14 and TRBJ2-7; the D gene is possibly TRBD1 (5 bases). This CDR3 region has 16 residues. Germline CDR1 is SGHDN and CDR2 is FVKESK. V was pared by 2 bases and J by 5 bases, with 19 bases between. CDR3 nucleotide sequence: TGTGCCAGCAGCCAACTCGTTGGTCGGCAGGGAAACGAGCAGTACTTC. It codes for CASSQLVGRQGNEQYF.

This clonotype showed up many times. This chain uses TRBV29-1 with TRBJ2-3; D tentatively reads TRBD1 or TRBD2 (5 bases each). The CDR3 consists of 11 residues. V lost 7 bases, J lost 2 bases, and 7 bases lay in between. Germline V gene data show CDR1 as SQVTM and CDR2 as ANQGSEA. The CDR3, as DNA: TGCAGCGGGGGGAACACAGATACGCAGTATTTT. It specifies CSGGNTDTQYF.

V usage is TRBV6-2 or TRBV6-3 and J usage is TRBJ2-5; 10 bases agree with TRBD1. CDR1 and CDR2 (germline): MNHEY, SVGEGT. CDR3 length: 18 residues. After removal of 4 bases from V and 1 base from J, the junction contained 12 bases not matched to a gene. The CDR3 here is CASSCWALGQGSQETQYF. The CDR3 DNA reads TGTGCCAGCAGTTGCTGGGCATTGGGACAGGGGTCCCAAGAGACCCAGTACTTC.

CDR3 residues: CASSSSPDPQETQYF. The CDR3 DNA is TGCGCCAGCAGCTCCTCTCCCGATCCACAAGAGACCCAGTACTTC. This chain links TRBV5-1 with TRBJ2-5; D uncertain. CDR1 and CDR2 (germline): SGHRS, YFSETQ. This CDR3 region has 15 residues. V shed 3 bases and J shed 2 bases, with 14 bases lying between them.

This clonotype was seen ten or more times. The V gene is TRBV12-3 or TRBV12-4, the J gene TRBJ2-3, with TRBD2 as a possible D gene (6 bases). V was pared by 6 bases and J by 4 bases, with 17 bases between. The CDR3 contains 15 residues. The DNA for the CDR3 is TGTGCCAGCAGGGGCCGGGAGCTCGTCGCAGATACGCAGTATTTT. Translated: CASRGRELVADTQYF.

The chain joins TRBV4-1 to TRBJ2-5; unclear D gene. The CDR3 totals 13 residues. Trimming shortened V by 3 bases and J by 1 base, and 6 bases separated the two germline ends. Germline assignment: CDR1 MGHRA and CDR2 YSYEKL. CDR3 in DNA: TGCGCCAGCAGCCAGCTACTCCAAGAGACCCAGTACTTC. It is translated as CASSQLLQETQYF.

There are a few counts of this clonotype. The chain joins TRBV7-2 to TRBJ2-7; D not resolved. The CDR3 sequence is 13 residues long. Trimming took off 5 bases at V and 2 bases at J, with 10 bases between the two ends. Germline assignment: CDR1 SGHTA and CDR2 FQGNSA. CDR3 sequence: CASSRSSAYEQYF. The CDR3 DNA sequence: TGTGCCAGCAGCCGCAGTTCGGCCTACGAGCAGTACTTC.

This clonotype was found a few times. The rearrangement links TRBV20-1 to TRBJ2-7; 10 bases agree with TRBD2. Germline-derived CDR1 and CDR2 are DFQATT and SNEGSKA (reference sequence). The CDR3 runs to 18 residues. The CDR3 DNA reads as TGCAGCGCTGGGGCCCAGCGTAGCGGGGGGACGAGCTCCTACGAGCAGTACTTC. Translated: CSAGAQRSGGTSSYEQYF.

This clonotype turned up a few times. This chain links TRBV7-9 with TRBJ2-6, with no clear D. The CDR3 sequence is 17 residues long. Germline V CDR1 and CDR2: SEHNR, FQNEAQ (reference sequence). V gave up 4 bases and J gave up 3 bases, with 16 bases separating them. CDR3 loop: CASSYLSLSFGANVLTF. The CDR3 DNA is TGTGCCAGCAGCTACTTGAGCTTGTCGTTTGGGGCCAACGTCCTGACTTTC. The whole variable domain, remainder taken from reference TRBV7-9 and TRBJ2-6, is DTGVSQNPRHKITKRGQNVTFRCDPISEHNRLYWYRQTLGQGPEFLTYFQNEAQLEKSRLLSDRFSAERPKGSFSTLEIQRTEQGDSAMYLCASSYLSLSFGANVLTFGAGSRLTVL.

The chain uses TRBV2 and TRBJ1-2; weak D call: TRBD1 (6 bases). The CDR3 has 14 residues. CDR1 and CDR2 from the germline V gene are SNHLY and FYNNEI. Trimming cost V 7 bases and J 1 base, with 13 bases left between them. Here the CDR3 DNA reads TGTGCCAGCACCCTTGGACAGTTTAACTATGGCTACACCTTC. Protein: CASTLGQFNYGYTF. The full variable domain, its missing parts supplied by reference TRBV2 and TRBJ1-2, is EPEVTQTPSHQVTQMGQEVILRCVPISNHLYFYWYRQILGQKVEFLVSFYNNEISEKSEIFDDQFSVERPDGSNFTLKIRSTKLEDSAMYFCASTLGQFNYGYTFGSGTRLTVV.

This chain uses TRBV12-3 or TRBV12-4 with TRBJ2-1, with D possibly being TRBD2 (6 bases). The germline V and J ends were trimmed by 5 bases and 0 bases, with 17 bases remaining between them. The CDR3 sequence is 17 residues long. CDR3 in amino acids: CASSPHPGGGSYNEQFF. CDR3 bases: TGTGCCAGCAGTCCCCATCCCGGGGGTGGCTCCTACAATGAGCAGTTCTTC.

CDR3 bases: TGTGCCAGCAGTTACGGGGGCCAGGACTACGAGCAGTACTTC. It codes for CASSYGGQDYEQYF. The chain employs TRBV6-2 or TRBV6-3 and TRBJ2-7, with D perhaps matching TRBD1 (6 bases). Trimming took 2 bases from V and 3 from J, leaving 11 bases between them. This CDR3 comprises 14 residues. CDR1 is MNHEY, CDR2 SVGEGT, per germline.

The rearrangement joins TRBV4-3 to TRBJ2-3, with 11 bases matching TRBD2. CDR3 length: 17 amino acids. V was pared by 1 base and J by 6 bases, with 9 bases of the junction left unmatched. CDR1 is LGHNA, CDR2 YSLEER, per germline. CDR3: CASSQVYSGRASDTQYF. Written as DNA, the CDR3 is TGCGCCAGCAGCCAAGTTTATAGCGGGAGGGCTTCGGATACGCAGTATTTT.

This clonotype was counted between two and nine times. This chain uses TRBV27 with TRBJ2-2; D unresolved. V was shortened by 6 bases and J by 6 bases, with 11 bases between the two germline ends. Per germline, CDR1 MNHEY and CDR2 SMNVEV (reference sequence). CDR3 size: 13 residues. The CDR3 reads CASSLFWAGELFF. The DNA for the CDR3 is TGTGCCAGCAGCCTGTTTTGGGCCGGGGAGCTGTTTTTT.

V gene TRBV28 combines with J gene TRBJ1-6; D remains unclear. In germline, CDR1 is MDHEN, CDR2 SYDVKM. This CDR3 has 12 residues. V lost 2 bases to trimming and J lost 11 bases, with 7 bases between them. The CDR3 DNA reads TGTGCCAGCAGTTTAGAGGGTACACCCCTCCACTTT. This translates into CASSLEGTPLHF. Full variable domain (outside the CDR3, taken from reference TRBV28 and TRBJ1-6): DVKVTQSSRYLVKRTGEKVFLECVQDMDHENMFWYRQDPGLGLRLIYFSYDVKMKEKGDIPEGYSVSREKKERFSLILESASTNQTSMYLCASSLEGTPLHFGNGTRLTVT.

In its sample, this clonotype was seen many times. The chain combines TRBV10-3 with TRBJ1-1; D is undetermined. Per the germline V gene, CDR1 is ENHRY and CDR2 is SYGVKD. The CDR3 has 13 amino acids. V lost 10 bases to trimming and J lost 0 bases, with 12 bases between them. The CDR3 DNA reads TGTGCCACCCGTAGGGATTTGAACACTGAAGCTTTCTTT. Translation: CATRRDLNTEAFF.